Sequencing of this TCR beta chain was carried out in a study of OX40 agonist ivuxolimab in advanced cancers. Background on the study: An agonistic anti-OX40 (CD134) antibody, ivuxolimab, was used to treat the patients. Enrollees could have had prior anti-PD-1, anti-PD-L1 or anti-CTLA-4 therapy, which about 40% had received.

Remarks on this clone: Its antigen remains unidentified.

The assay was immunoSEQ multiplex PCR, and TCRdb's table has in-frame clones only and misses some. This sample carries some 150,000 clones, about nine tenths of them seen once, and the ten largest clones take roughly 1.1%. General observations from the study: With doses of 0.1 to 3.0 mg/kg, CD4+ and CD8+ blood T cells had undergone clonal expansion by week 6. In the expanded peripheral T cells, antigen specificity was never determined.

V gave up 2 bases and J gave up 3 bases; unmatched junction bases: 9. Germline CDR1 is SGHRS and CDR2 is YFSETQ. This CDR3 has 16 residues. Sequenced material: CD4+ or CD8+ T cells sorted from blood, taken in a trial of the OX40 agonist ivuxolimab. This receptor was taken from an adult with an advanced solid tumor such as melanoma, head and neck, liver or kidney cancer. This chain links TRBV5-1 with TRBJ2-3; TRBD1 matches 7 bases. This chain's CDR3 is CASSLMTGTGTDTQYF. The CDR3 DNA sequence: TGCGCCAGCAGCTTAATGACAGGGACGGGGACAGATACGCAGTATTTT.